This T cell receptor (beta chain) was documented in a study of cytomegalovirus exposure and HLA in healthy donors. General study points: Reported performance of the classifier showed diagnosis of cytomegalovirus status with high specificity and sensitivity. Researchers catalogued under 200 TCR beta chains as cytomegalovirus-associated. Most of the TCR beta V segments (in an earlier analysis) were productive either about 87% or about 30% of the time.

In the PCR, 60 Vbeta and 13 Jbeta primers were used. The protocol was immunoSEQ multiplex PCR, while the TCRdb copy is restricted to in-frame clones and leaves out a portion. The repertoire consists of 140,000 to 150,000 clones, with over 60% occurring once and the leading ten covering about 13%. On this clone: Its antigen remains unknown.

The junction had 1 base not matched to a gene; V was cut back by 5 bases and J by 4 bases. This CDR3 comprises 13 residues. Germline CDR1 and CDR2: MNHNY and SVGAGI (reference sequence). The receptor was isolated from a man aged 40-49 years in good health and CMV-seropositive. Specimen: PBMCs. This chain joins TRBV6-6 and TRBJ2-7, with 11 bases matching TRBD1. This CDR3 is CASSRDRGYEQYF. The CDR3 DNA follows: TGTGCCAGCAGTAGGGACAGGGGGTACGAGCAGTACTTC.